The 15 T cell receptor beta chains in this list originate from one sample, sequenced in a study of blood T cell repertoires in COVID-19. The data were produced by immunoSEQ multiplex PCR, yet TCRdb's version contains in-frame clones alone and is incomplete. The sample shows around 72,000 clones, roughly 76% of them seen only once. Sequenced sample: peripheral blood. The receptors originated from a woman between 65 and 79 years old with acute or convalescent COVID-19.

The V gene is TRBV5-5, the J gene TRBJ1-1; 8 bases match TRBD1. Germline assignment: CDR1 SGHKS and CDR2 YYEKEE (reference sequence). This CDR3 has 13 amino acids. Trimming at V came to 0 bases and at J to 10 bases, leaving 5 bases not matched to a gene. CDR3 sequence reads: CASSLVQGAGAFF. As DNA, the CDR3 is TGTGCCAGCAGCTTGGTTCAGGGGGCCGGAGCTTTCTTT.

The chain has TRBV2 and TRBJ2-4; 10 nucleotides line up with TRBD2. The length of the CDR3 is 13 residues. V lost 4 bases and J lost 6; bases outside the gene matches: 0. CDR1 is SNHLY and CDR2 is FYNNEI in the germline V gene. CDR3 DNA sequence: TGTGCCAGCAGTGGACTAGCGGGAAACATTCAGTACTTC. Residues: CASSGLAGNIQYF.

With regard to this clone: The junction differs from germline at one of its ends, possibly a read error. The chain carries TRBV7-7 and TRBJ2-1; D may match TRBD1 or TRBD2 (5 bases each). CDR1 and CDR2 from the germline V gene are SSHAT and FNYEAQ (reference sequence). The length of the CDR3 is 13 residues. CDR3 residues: CASSLEGPNEQFF. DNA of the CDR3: TGTGCTAGCAGCTTAGAGGGGCCCAATGAGCAGTTCTTC.

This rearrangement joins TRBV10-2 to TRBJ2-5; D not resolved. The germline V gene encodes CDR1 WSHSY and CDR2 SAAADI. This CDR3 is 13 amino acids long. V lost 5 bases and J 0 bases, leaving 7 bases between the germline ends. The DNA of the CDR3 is TGCGCCAGCAGTTATAATGACCAAGAGACCCAGTACTTC. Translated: CASSYNDQETQYF.

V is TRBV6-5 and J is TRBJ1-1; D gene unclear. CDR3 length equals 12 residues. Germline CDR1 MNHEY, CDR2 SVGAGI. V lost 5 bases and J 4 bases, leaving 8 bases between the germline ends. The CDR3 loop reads CASSRVGTEAFF. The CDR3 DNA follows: TGTGCCAGCAGTCGGGTGGGCACTGAAGCTTTCTTT.

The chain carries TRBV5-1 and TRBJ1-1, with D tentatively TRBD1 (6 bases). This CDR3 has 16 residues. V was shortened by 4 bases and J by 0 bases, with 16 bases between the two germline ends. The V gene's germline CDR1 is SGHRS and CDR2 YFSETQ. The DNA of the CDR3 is TGCGCCAGCAGCCGGGGTGGGGGACAAATGAACACTGAAGCTTTCTTT. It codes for CASSRGGGQMNTEAFF.

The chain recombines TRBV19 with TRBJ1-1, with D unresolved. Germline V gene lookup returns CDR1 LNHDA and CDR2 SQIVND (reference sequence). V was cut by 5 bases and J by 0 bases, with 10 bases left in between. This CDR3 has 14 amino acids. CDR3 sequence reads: CASSFRSMNTEAFF. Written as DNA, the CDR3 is TGTGCCAGTAGTTTCAGGTCCATGAACACTGAAGCTTTCTTT. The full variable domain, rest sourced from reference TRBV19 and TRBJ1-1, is DGGITQSPKYLFRKEGQNVTLSCEQNLNHDAMYWYRQDPGQGLRLIYYSQIVNDFQKGDIAEGYSVSREKKESFPLTVTSAQKNPTAFYLCASSFRSMNTEAFFGQGTRLTVV.

CDR3 protein: CASSLRAAGGAFF. In DNA form, the CDR3 reads TGTGCCAGCAGCTTAAGGGCGGCGGGTGGAGCTTTCTTT. The rearrangement joins TRBV7-2 to TRBJ1-1; D gene unclear. Germline V gene lookup returns CDR1 SGHTA and CDR2 FQGNSA. The CDR3 is made up of 13 amino acids. V lost 2 bases and J 10 bases, leaving 14 bases between the germline ends.

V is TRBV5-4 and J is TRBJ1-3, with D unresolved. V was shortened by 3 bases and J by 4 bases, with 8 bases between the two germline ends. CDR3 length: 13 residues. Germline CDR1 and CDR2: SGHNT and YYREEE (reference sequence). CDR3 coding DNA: TGTGCCAGCAGCTCCGCCGCGGGAAACACCATATATTTT. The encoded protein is CASSSAAGNTIYF.

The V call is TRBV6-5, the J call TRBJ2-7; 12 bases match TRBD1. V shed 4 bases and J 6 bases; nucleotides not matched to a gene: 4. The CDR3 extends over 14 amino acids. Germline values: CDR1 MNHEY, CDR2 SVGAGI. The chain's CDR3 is CASSSWDRGLEQYF. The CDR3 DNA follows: TGTGCCAGCAGTTCCTGGGACAGGGGGCTCGAGCAGTACTTC.

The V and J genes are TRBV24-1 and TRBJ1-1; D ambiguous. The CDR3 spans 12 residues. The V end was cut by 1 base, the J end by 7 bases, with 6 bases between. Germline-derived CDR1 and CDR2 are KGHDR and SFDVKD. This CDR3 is CATSDFGSEAFF. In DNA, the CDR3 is TGTGCCACCAGTGATTTTGGGAGTGAAGCTTTCTTT.

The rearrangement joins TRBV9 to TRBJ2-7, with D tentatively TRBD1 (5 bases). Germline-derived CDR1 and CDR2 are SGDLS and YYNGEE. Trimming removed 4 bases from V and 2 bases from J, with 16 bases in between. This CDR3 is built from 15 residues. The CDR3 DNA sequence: TGTGCCAGCAGCCTCCGAGACAGCTCTACCTACGAGCAGTACTTC. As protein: CASSLRDSSTYEQYF.

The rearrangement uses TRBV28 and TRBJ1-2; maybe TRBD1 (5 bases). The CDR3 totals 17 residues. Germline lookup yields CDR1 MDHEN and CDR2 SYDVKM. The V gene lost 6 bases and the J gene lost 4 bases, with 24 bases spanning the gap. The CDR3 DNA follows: TGTGCCAGCAGGTCAAAAGGTGGGGGGAAATCGAGCTATGGCTACACCTTC. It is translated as CASRSKGGGKSSYGYTF.

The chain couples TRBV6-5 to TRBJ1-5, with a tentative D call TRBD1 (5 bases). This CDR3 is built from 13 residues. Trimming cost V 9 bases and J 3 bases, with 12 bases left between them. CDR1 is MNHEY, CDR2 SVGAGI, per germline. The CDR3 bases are TGTGCCAGTACAGGTTCCCTCAATCAGCCCCAGCATTTT. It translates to CASTGSLNQPQHF.

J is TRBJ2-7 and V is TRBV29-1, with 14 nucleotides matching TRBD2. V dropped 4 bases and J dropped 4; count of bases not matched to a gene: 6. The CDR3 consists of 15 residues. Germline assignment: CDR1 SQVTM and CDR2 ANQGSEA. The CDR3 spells CSVGSTSGRAYEQYF. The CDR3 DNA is TGCAGCGTTGGCTCGACTAGCGGGAGGGCGTACGAGCAGTACTTC.